This T cell receptor beta chain stems from a study of CD8 T cells in ankylosing spondylitis. Looked up from germline, CDR1 is SGDLS and CDR2 is YYNGEE. V was pared by 0 bases and J by 8 bases, with 5 bases of the junction left unmatched. The CDR3 consists of 14 residues. One entry per CDR3 protein, called by TCRdb with MiXCR from the 5' RACE reads. The table shows under 450,000 distinct CDR3 sequences, with roughly a sixth occurring only once. Study outcomes and limitations: Characteristic of ankylosing spondylitis blood, it appeared, was a TCR beta motif comprising about eight highly homologous variants.

Concerning this clonotype itself: Its target is unknown.

The specimen was blood, either unsorted or a sorted T cell fraction (not recorded which). The chain combines TRBV9 with TRBJ2-1; TRBD1 agrees at 7 bases. This clonotype was sampled from a male donor with ankylosing spondylitis. In nucleotides, the CDR3 is TGTGCCAGCAGCGTAGCTACAGGGGTAGATGAGCAGTTCTTC. It codes for CASSVATGVDEQFF.